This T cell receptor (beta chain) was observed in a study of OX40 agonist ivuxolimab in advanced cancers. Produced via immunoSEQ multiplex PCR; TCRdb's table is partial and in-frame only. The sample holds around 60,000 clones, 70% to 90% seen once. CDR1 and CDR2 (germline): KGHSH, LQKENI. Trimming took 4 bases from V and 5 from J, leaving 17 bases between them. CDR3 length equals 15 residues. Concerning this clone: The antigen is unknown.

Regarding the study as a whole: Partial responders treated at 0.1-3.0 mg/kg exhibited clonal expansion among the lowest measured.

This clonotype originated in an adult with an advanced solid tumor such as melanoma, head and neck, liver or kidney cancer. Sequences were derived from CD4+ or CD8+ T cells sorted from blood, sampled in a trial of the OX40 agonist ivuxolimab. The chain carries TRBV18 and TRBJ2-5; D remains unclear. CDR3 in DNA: TGTGCCAGCTCACAGGTGGCGAATGCTCAGGAGACCCAGTACTTC. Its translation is CASSQVANAQETQYF.